These 21 T cell receptor beta chains were sequenced from one sample in a study of T-cell memory formation after mild COVID-19. Each CDR3 protein gets one entry after TCRdb re-called the 5' RACE reads with MiXCR. The repertoire holds roughly 300,000 distinct CDR3 sequences, with about 17% as singletons. Sequencing used PBMCs or a T cell subset sorted from them (not recorded which). The receptor source for this set is a man younger than 30 who had mild COVID-19 (a few samples of this study predate the infection). Cell type and time point are not known.

In its sample, this clonotype is medium-sized. The CDR3 sequence: CASSPRGGGGYQETQYF. As DNA, the CDR3 is TGTGCCAGCAGCCCGCGCGGGGGAGGGGGGTACCAAGAGACCCAGTACTTC. The chain has TRBV7-2 and TRBJ2-5; D is perhaps TRBD2 (7 bases). V lost 5 bases to trimming and J lost 0 bases, with 19 bases between them. Germline V CDR1 and CDR2: SGHTA, FQGNSA. This CDR3 has 17 residues.

This clonotype was counted at least ten times. The rearrangement joins TRBV6-1 to TRBJ1-1, with 8 bases matching TRBD1. J was trimmed by 5 bases and V by 1 base; bases with no gene match: 9. The CDR3 runs to 16 residues. CDR1 MNHNS and CDR2 SASEGT come from the germline V gene. The chain's CDR3 is CASSEGQGPGQTEAFF. DNA of the CDR3: TGTGCCAGCAGTGAAGGACAGGGGCCGGGTCAGACTGAAGCTTTCTTT.

This clonotype has a handful of counts. The chain carries TRBV7-2 and TRBJ2-2; no reliable D call. Trimming pared 2 bases from V and 5 bases from J, leaving 9 bases between. CDR1 is SGHTA and CDR2 is FQGNSA in the germline V gene. The length of the CDR3 is 14 residues. The CDR3 DNA is TGTGCCAGCAGCTTAACAGCCGGGACCGGGGAGCTGTTTTTT. It encodes CASSLTAGTGELFF. The full variable domain, rest sourced from reference TRBV7-2 and TRBJ2-2, is GAGVSQSPSNKVTEKGKDVELRCDPISGHTALYWYRQSLGQGLEFLIYFQGNSAPDKSGLPSDRFSAERTGGSVSTLTIQRTQQEDSAVYLCASSLTAGTGELFFGEGSRLTVL.

Only a few counts were recorded for this clonotype. The chain combines TRBV6-2 or TRBV6-3 with TRBJ1-1, with D perhaps TRBD1 (5 bases). Germline CDR1 MNHEY, CDR2 SVGEGT. Trimming cost V 7 bases and J 5 bases, with 20 bases left between them. This CDR3 contains 15 residues. The CDR3 sequence is CASTSDTLPGTEAFF. DNA for the CDR3: TGTGCCAGCACTTCGGACACCTTGCCGGGAACTGAAGCTTTCTTT.

This clonotype was recorded many times. The chain uses TRBV5-1 and TRBJ2-5; 9 bases fit TRBD2. The CDR3 spans 16 residues. The V segment lost 3 bases and the J segment 4 bases; nucleotides outside the gene matches: 10. From germline, CDR1 is SGHRS and CDR2 YFSETQ. The CDR3 region is CASSSPRRGGRETQYF. CDR3 DNA sequence: TGCGCCAGCAGCTCCCCCCGGCGGGGGGGCCGAGAGACCCAGTACTTC.

This clonotype was observed a handful of times. The chain uses TRBV4-1 and TRBJ2-3; 8 nucleotides align to TRBD2. The CDR3 covers 16 residues. The V gene end was trimmed by 0 bases and the J gene end by 6 bases; junction bases not matched to a gene: 8. From germline, CDR1 is MGHRA and CDR2 YSYEKL. CDR3 nucleotides: TGCGCCAGCAGCCAAGATTTCGCGGGGGGTGCCGATACGCAGTATTTT. Translated: CASSQDFAGGADTQYF.

The chain is built from TRBV20-1 and TRBJ2-7; 12 bases agree with TRBD2. After removal of 5 bases from V and 0 bases from J, the junction contained 8 bases not matched to a gene. The CDR3 contains 16 residues. Germline V gives CDR1 DFQATT, CDR2 SNEGSKA (reference sequence). The CDR3 loop is CSAPTSGGSSSYEQYF. The CDR3 nucleotides are TGCAGTGCTCCTACTAGCGGGGGGTCTAGCTCCTACGAGCAGTACTTC.

This clonotype was picked up a small number of times. This chain uses TRBV5-1 with TRBJ2-7; D not certain. Germline V CDR1 and CDR2: SGHRS, YFSETQ. V lost 0 bases and J lost 0, with 10 bases in between. The CDR3 has 15 amino acids. CDR3 residues: CASSLGAGPSYEQYF. CDR3 sequence (DNA): TGCGCCAGCAGCTTGGGGGCAGGACCCTCCTACGAGCAGTACTTC.

This clonotype occurred many times. Here the CDR3 reads CSSPDRVGDEQFF. The CDR3 DNA sequence: TGCAGTTCGCCTGACAGGGTAGGCGATGAGCAGTTCTTC. The gene calls are TRBV20-1 and TRBJ2-1, with 7 bases lining up with TRBD1. Germline V lookup: CDR1 DFQATT, CDR2 SNEGSKA (reference sequence). J lost 8 bases, V lost 8 bases, and 12 bases had no gene match. The CDR3 loop spans 13 amino acids.

The CDR3 DNA sequence: TGTGCCAGCAGCTTAGACGTGGGAAATGAGCAGTTCTTC. Translation: CASSLDVGNEQFF. The V and J genes are TRBV11-2 and TRBJ2-1; D remains unclear. Germline CDR1 reads SGHAT; CDR2 reads FQNNGV. V lost 0 bases and J lost 7, with 7 bases in between. The CDR3 sequence is 13 residues long.

The chain employs TRBV12-3 or TRBV12-4 and TRBJ2-1, with D possibly TRBD1 on 5 matching bases. The ends were cut back, 4 bases at V and 12 bases at J, with 13 bases in the middle. The CDR3 consists of 12 residues. DNA of the CDR3: TGTGCCAGCAGTTCTCAGGGTTCAGGGCAGTTCTTC. Amino acid sequence: CASSSQGSGQFF.

V gene TRBV20-1 combines with J gene TRBJ1-3; the match to TRBD1 covers 7 bases. The CDR3 runs 15 residues. Germline values: CDR1 DFQATT, CDR2 SNEGSKA (reference sequence). With V trimmed by 1 base and J by 0 bases, 3 bases remained unmatched. The CDR3 reads CSARATGSSGNTIYF. In nucleotides, the CDR3 is TGCAGTGCTAGAGCGACAGGGAGCTCTGGAAACACCATATATTTT.

This clonotype was counted between two and nine times. Written as DNA, the CDR3 is TGCGCCAGCAGCCGCTCACACCCAACTAATGAAAAACTGTTTTTT. It translates to CASSRSHPTNEKLFF. The rearrangement links TRBV4-3 to TRBJ1-4; D unclear. Germline assignment: CDR1 LGHNA and CDR2 YSLEER. Trimming cost V 4 bases and J 0 bases, with 9 bases left between them. The CDR3 runs to 15 residues.

The V gene is TRBV4-2, the J gene TRBJ2-7, with a tentative D call TRBD2 (6 bases). Germline values: CDR1 LGHNA, CDR2 YNFKEQ. V dropped 4 bases and J dropped 6 bases, with 19 bases sitting between them. The CDR3 consists of 15 residues. The DNA of the CDR3 is TGTGCCAGCAGCCCAGACCCCTACGGAGGGGCCGAGCAGTACGTC. Its translation is CASSPDPYGGAEQYV.

This clonotype has a handful of counts. The chain recombines TRBV7-9 with TRBJ1-4; no firm D call. The V and J ends lost 5 bases and 8 bases respectively, with 15 bases between them. CDR1 is SEHNR, CDR2 FQNEAQ, per germline (reference sequence). The CDR3 has 14 amino acids. Written as DNA, the CDR3 is TGTGCCAGCAGCCCGAAGAGGGTCGGCGAAAAACTGTTTTTT. Translating it yields CASSPKRVGEKLFF.

This clonotype was counted a few times. The chain joins TRBV20-1 to TRBJ2-3; D ambiguous. This CDR3 has 12 amino acids. Germline V CDR1 and CDR2: DFQATT, SNEGSKA (reference sequence). Trimming shortened V by 6 bases and J by 5 bases, and 12 bases separated the two germline ends. CDR3 loop: CSAPALGDTQYF. The DNA of the CDR3 is TGCAGTGCCCCAGCTTTGGGAGATACGCAGTATTTT.

The chain is built from TRBV7-2 and TRBJ2-4, with 9 bases identical to TRBD1. The germline V gene has CDR1 SGHTA and CDR2 FQGNSA. Unmatched junction bases numbered 6, after V lost 7 bases and J lost 8 bases. The CDR3 is 13 amino acids. The CDR3 DNA follows: TGTGCCAGCAACCTCCGACAGGGGGACATTCAGTACTTC. Translation: CASNLRQGDIQYF.

The rearrangement uses TRBV10-3 and TRBJ2-7; unclear D gene. CDR1 is ENHRY, CDR2 SYGVKD, per germline. The CDR3 totals 16 residues. Trimming shortened V by 4 bases and J by 0 bases, and 16 bases separated the two germline ends. The CDR3, as DNA: TGTGCCATCAGTGGGGTCCCTGACCAAAGCTCCTACGAGCAGTACGTC. Encoded protein: CAISGVPDQSSYEQYV.

V and J are TRBV5-1 and TRBJ2-5, with TRBD2 as a possible D gene (7 bases). The V gene lost 4 bases and the J gene lost 2 bases, with 12 bases spanning the gap. This CDR3 region has 14 residues. CDR1 is SGHRS, CDR2 YFSETQ, per germline. The CDR3 loop is CASSAGAGQETQYF. CDR3 bases: TGCGCCAGCAGCGCGGGGGCGGGGCAAGAGACCCAGTACTTC.

This clonotype was seen many times. The V gene is TRBV5-1, the J gene TRBJ2-1, with D unresolved. Germline lookup yields CDR1 SGHRS and CDR2 YFSETQ. This CDR3 has 14 residues. Trimming stripped 2 bases from V and 8 bases from J, with 14 bases between. The CDR3 region has the DNA TGCGCCAGCAGCTTAGGACGGCCTGACGATGAGCAGTTCTTC. It is translated as CASSLGRPDDEQFF. Filled out from reference TRBV5-1 and TRBJ2-1, the complete variable domain reads KAGVTQTPRYLIKTRGQQVTLSCSPISGHRSVSWYQQTPGQGLQFLFEYFSETQRNKGNFPGRFSGRQFSNSRSEMNVSTLELGDSALYLCASSLGRPDDEQFFGPGTRLTVL.

This clonotype was seen more than once but under ten times. In DNA form, the CDR3 reads TGTGCCAGCAGCTTGGGTCCGGCAGGTATGGGAAACACCATATATTTT. Amino acids: CASSLGPAGMGNTIYF. The rearrangement uses TRBV5-6 and TRBJ1-3; D not resolved. Trimming took off 0 bases at V and 4 bases at J, with 14 bases between the two ends. The CDR3 length is 16 residues. Germline lookup yields CDR1 SGHDT and CDR2 YYEEEE.